Included here is one TCR beta chain sequence, with context. Its target is not known. Each donor gave ten milliliters of peripheral blood. Germline loops: CDR1 SEHNR, CDR2 FQNEAQ (reference sequence). This CDR3 is 15 amino acids long. The ends were cut back, 2 bases at V and 4 bases at J, with 14 bases in the middle. The authors ran a second PCR of roughly 6 to 11 cycles using a sample-barcoded 5' primer and a J-beta primer mix. TCRdb called the 5' RACE reads again in MiXCR, with one record for every CDR3 protein. The table has hundreds of thousands of distinct CDR3 sequences, roughly half seen once. This specimen belongs to a study of blood T cells in healthy people across ages. Points from the study as a whole: PBMCs that were unsorted prevented a conclusive naive versus antigen-experienced comparison. TCR beta diversity per million T cells fell roughly linearly with age.

Source material: blood. The TCR sequence derives from a woman older than 75 in good health. V usage is TRBV7-9 and J usage is TRBJ2-5, with no clear D. This CDR3 is CASSLSLSSRETQYF. The CDR3 DNA sequence: TGTGCCAGCAGCTTAAGTCTGTCGAGCAGAGAGACCCAGTACTTC.